One T cell receptor (beta chain) is described in this entry. These data are taken from a study of blood T cell repertoires in COVID-19. About the study: The cDNA or gDNA used as material had been derived from T cells, B-cell-depleted T cells, or PBMCs.

Losses at the gene ends were 0 bases for V and 5 bases for J; bases not matched to a gene: 3. Germline V gene lookup returns CDR1 SGHTA and CDR2 FQGTGA. The CDR3 contains 15 residues. Original data processing: Amplifying reference gene primers gave estimates of nucleated cell counts. The table came from immunoSEQ multiplex PCR; TCRdb's copy has only in-frame clones and leaves some out. V, J and clone size were drawn from that table, and D and trimming were deduced from the DNA. The sample holds some 220,000 clones, less than 90% seen once. What was sequenced was peripheral blood. The sequence was obtained from a woman in her sixties or seventies who had recovered from COVID-19. This chain connects TRBV7-3 to TRBJ2-2; 7 bases fit TRBD2. CDR3 coding DNA: TGTGCCAGCAGCTTAACGGGGGGGACTACCGGGGAGCTGTTTTTT. Its translation is CASSLTGGTTGELFF.